This TCR beta chain was captured by sequencing in a study of T cells after yellow fever vaccination. Study summary: Any fraction with a low cell number was prepared using SMART-Seq v4 Ultra Low Input.

V lost 6 bases and J lost 2; bases outside the gene matches: 9. Germline values: CDR1 MDHEN, CDR2 SYDVKM. The CDR3 spans 15 residues. One entry per CDR3 protein results from TCRdb running MiXCR on the 5' RACE reads. Seen here are about 320,000 distinct CDR3 sequences, around 4.3% observed once, and the top ten hold just under 20%. This receptor was taken from a man younger than 30 who received the YFV17D yellow fever vaccine. The gene calls are TRBV28 and TRBJ1-1; 7 positions agree with TRBD1. This sample comprised PBMCs, obtained 15 days after the yellow fever booster vaccination. This chain's CDR3 is CASRHPDRVNTEAFF. Written as DNA, the CDR3 is TGTGCCAGCAGGCACCCCGACAGGGTTAACACTGAAGCTTTCTTT.